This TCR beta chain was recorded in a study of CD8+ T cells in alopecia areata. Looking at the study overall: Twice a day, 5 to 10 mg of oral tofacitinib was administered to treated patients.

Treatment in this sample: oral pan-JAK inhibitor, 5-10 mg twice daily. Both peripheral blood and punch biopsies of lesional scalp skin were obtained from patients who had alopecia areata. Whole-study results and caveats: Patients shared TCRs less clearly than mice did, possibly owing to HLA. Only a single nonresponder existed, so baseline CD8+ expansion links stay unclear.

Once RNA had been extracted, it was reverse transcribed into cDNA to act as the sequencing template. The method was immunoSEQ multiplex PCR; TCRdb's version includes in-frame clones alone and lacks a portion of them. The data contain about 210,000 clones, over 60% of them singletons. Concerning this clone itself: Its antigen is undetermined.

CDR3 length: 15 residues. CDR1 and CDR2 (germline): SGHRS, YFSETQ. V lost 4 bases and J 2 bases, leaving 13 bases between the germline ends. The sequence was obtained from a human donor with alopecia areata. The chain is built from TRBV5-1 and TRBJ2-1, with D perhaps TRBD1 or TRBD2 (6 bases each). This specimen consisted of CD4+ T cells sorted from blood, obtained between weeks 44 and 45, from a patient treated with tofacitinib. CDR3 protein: CASSHRAGTYNEQFF. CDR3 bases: TGCGCCAGCAGCCACAGGGCGGGGACCTACAATGAGCAGTTCTTC.